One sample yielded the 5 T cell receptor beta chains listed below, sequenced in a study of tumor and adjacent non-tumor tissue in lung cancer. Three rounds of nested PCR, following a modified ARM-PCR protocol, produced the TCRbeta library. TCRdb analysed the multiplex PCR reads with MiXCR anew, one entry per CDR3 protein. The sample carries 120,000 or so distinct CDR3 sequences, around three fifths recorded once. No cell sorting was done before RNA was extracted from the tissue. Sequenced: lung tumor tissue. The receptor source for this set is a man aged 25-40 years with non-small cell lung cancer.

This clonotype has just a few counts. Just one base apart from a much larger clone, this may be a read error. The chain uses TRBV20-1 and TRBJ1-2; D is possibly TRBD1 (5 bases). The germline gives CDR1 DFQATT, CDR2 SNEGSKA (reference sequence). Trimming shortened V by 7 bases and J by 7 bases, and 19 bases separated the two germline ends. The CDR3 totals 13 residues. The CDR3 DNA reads TGCAGTGTTAGTCCCAGGGCGCCGGGTGGCTACACCTTC. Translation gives CSVSPRAPGGYTF.

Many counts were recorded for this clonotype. CDR3 sequence reads: CASRNIRSMRGTEAFF. The CDR3 DNA follows: TGTGCCAGCAGAAACATAAGGAGCATGCGTGGCACTGAAGCTTTCTTT. The V call is TRBV6-2 or TRBV6-3, the J call TRBJ1-1; D gene uncertain. The V and J ends lost 6 bases and 4 bases respectively, with 21 bases between them. This CDR3 comprises 16 residues. Germline V gene sequence: CDR1 MNHEY, CDR2 SVGEGT.

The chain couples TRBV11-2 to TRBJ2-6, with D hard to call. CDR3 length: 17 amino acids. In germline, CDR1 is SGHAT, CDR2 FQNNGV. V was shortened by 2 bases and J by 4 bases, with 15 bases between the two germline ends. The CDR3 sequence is CASSLRSMVLGANVLTF. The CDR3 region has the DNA TGTGCCAGCAGCTTAAGATCGATGGTCTTGGGGGCCAACGTCCTGACTTTC.

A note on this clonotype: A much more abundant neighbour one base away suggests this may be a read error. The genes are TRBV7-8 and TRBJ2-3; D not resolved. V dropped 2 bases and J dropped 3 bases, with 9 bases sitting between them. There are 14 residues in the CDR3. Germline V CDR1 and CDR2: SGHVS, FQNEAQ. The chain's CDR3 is CASSLWSGTDTQYF. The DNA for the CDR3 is TGTGCCAGCAGCTTATGGTCGGGTACAGATACGCAGTATTTT.

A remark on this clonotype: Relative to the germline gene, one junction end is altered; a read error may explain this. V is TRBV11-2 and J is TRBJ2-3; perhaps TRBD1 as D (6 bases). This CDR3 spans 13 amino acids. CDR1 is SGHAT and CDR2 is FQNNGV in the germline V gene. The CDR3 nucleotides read TGTGCCAACAGCTCCCAGGGGACGGGAATAAAGTATTTT. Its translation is CANSSQGTGIKYF.